This T cell receptor (beta chain) was sequenced in a study of shared clonotypes between healthy human individuals. Study results and limitations: Memory subsets had estimated richness that was generally smaller than that of naive subsets.

Profiling relied on immunoSEQ multiplex PCR, and the TCRdb table lists in-frame clones only, not all of them. Here the sample spans 950,000 to 1,300,000 clones, about three quarters being singletons. As to this clone: As yet, its antigen is unknown.

This clonotype was sampled from a man in his late teens or twenties in good health. The sample taken for sequencing was memory CD4+ T cells sorted from blood. Subset here: CD45RA-negative fraction.

CDR3 nucleotides: TGCGCCAGCAGCGCCGACAGGGCCAATGGCTACACCTTC. Protein sequence: CASSADRANGYTF. This chain joins TRBV5-1 and TRBJ1-2; 7 positions agree with TRBD1. CDR1 is SGHRS, CDR2 YFSETQ, per germline. The V and J ends lost 4 bases and 6 bases, in that order; junction bases with no gene match: 6. The CDR3 covers 13 residues.